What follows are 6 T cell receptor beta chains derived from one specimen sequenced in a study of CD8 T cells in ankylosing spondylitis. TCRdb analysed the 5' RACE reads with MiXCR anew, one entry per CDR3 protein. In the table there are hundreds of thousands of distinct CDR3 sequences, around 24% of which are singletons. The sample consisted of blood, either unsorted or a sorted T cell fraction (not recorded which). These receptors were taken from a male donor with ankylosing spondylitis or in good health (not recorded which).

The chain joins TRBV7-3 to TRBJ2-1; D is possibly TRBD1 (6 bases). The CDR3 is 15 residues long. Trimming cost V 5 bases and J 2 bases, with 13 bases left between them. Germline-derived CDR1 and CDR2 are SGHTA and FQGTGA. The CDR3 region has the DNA TGTGCCAGCAGCCCCCTGGGGGCGACCTACAATGAGCAGTTCTTC. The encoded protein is CASSPLGATYNEQFF.

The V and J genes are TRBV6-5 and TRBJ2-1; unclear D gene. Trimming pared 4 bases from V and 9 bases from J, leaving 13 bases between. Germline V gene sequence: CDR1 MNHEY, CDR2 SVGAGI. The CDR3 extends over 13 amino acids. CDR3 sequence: CASSSRPTVEQFF. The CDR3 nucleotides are TGTGCCAGCAGTTCCCGACCTACGGTTGAGCAGTTCTTC.

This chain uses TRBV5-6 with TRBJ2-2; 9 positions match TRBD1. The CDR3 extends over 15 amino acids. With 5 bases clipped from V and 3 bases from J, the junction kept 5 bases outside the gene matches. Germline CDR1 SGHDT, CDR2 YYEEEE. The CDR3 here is CASRNGQGYTGELFF. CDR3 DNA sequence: TGTGCCAGCAGGAACGGACAGGGGTACACCGGGGAGCTGTTTTTT. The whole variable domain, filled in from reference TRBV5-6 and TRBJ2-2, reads DAGVTQSPTHLIKTRGQQVTLRCSPKSGHDTVSWYQQALGQGPQFIFQYYEEEERQRGNFPDRFSGHQFPNYSSELNVNALLLGDSALYLCASRNGQGYTGELFFGEGSRLTVL.

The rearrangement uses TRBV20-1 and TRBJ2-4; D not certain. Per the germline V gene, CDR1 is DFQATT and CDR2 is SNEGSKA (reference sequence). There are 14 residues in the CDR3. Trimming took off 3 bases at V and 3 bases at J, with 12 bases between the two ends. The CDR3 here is CSARWGTGKNIQYF. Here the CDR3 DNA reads TGCAGTGCTAGGTGGGGTACGGGCAAAAACATTCAGTACTTC.

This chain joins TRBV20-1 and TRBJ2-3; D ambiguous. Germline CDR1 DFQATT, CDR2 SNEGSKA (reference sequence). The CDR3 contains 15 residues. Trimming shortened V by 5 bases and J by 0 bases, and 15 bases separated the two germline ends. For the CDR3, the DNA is TGCAGTGCTGGAAGCCGAAACCCTAGCACAGATACGCAGTATTTT. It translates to CSAGSRNPSTDTQYF.

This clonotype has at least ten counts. Written as DNA, the CDR3 is TGTGCCAGCAGCTACACCCGGAACAATGAGCAGTTCTTC. It codes for CASSYTRNNEQFF. The chain is built from TRBV11-2 and TRBJ2-1; the D is unclear. Trimming cost V 4 bases and J 5 bases, with 9 bases left between them. CDR1 and CDR2 (germline): SGHAT, FQNNGV. The CDR3 totals 13 residues.